The text below deals with one TCR beta chain. The antigen this receptor binds is unknown. No much larger clone exists at a distance of one base, and base qualities are not known. The sample was run on an Illumina NovaSeq 6000. TCRalpha and TCRbeta cDNA libraries were constructed by 5'RACE with constant-segment primers, with sample barcodes and unique molecular identifiers being introduced. RNA was extracted from every sample with Trizol reagent. Library amplification was performed in two PCR steps, and a second sample barcode and Illumina TruSeq adapters were introduced in the second step. Sequencing of libraries was performed on an Illumina NovaSeq with 2 x 150 bp paired-end reads. The original methods were these. Demultiplexing of reads and collapsing into UMI-guided consensus sequences were performed with migec v1.2.7. Using mixcr v2.1.11, UMI consensuses were aligned to TRA and TRB V and J templates and then assembled into clonotypes. Expanded or contracted clonotypes were those called significant by both edgeR and NoisET, with noise models trained on biological replicates. For edgeR calls, the thresholds were a false discovery rate-adjusted p below 0.01 and a log2 fold-change of 1. PCA with hierarchical clustering of max-normalized trajectories of the 1000 most abundant clonotypes was used as exploratory dynamics analysis. Separately sequenced CD4+ and CD8+ repertoires were used to assign the CD4 or CD8 phenotype of responding clones. TCRdb trimmed the raw reads at Q25, called clones with MiXCR and kept productive beta chains. Every entry covers one CDR3 protein and lists the most common genes and DNA from its rows. The V and J calls here are based on TCRdb, not the publication. A total of 400,000 to 500,000 distinct CDR3 sequences appear in this sample, more than 20% of them only once. The ten biggest clones cover 8.8% of the sample.

PBMCs were isolated by Ficoll-Paque density gradient centrifugation. This specimen belongs to a study of T-cell memory formation after mild COVID-19 (dated by TCRdb to the early 2020s). The study in broad terms: Most TCR sequence clusters were specific to one of the two donors. Two young, previously healthy adult volunteers, one female and one male, were included in the cohort. T-cell clones expanding and contracting after mild COVID-19 in two donors were tracked by longitudinal TCRalpha and TCRbeta repertoire sequencing. General findings and caveats noted by the study authors: The detection of some responding clones in pre-infection memory suggests that pre-existing cross-reactive memory T cells joined the SARS-CoV-2 response. The study covered only a couple of mild cases, and larger cohorts including severe cases with pre-infection samples were considered necessary. Contracting CD4+ clones turned up mainly in the CM and EM memory subsets, whereas EMRA was where CD8+ clones were enriched. Clones contracting from day 15 to 85 had balanced CD4/CD8 phenotypes, while a second wave expanding from day 15 to 37 was biased towards CD4+. SARS-CoV-2 specificity was not confirmed for the second-wave clones peaking on day 37.

Sequencing was carried out using PBMCs or a T cell subset sorted from them (not recorded which). The sequence came from an adult woman who had mild COVID-19 (a few samples of this study predate the infection). The sample titles of this study are shuffled in the database, so cell type and time point are left out; the donor was told from shared clones.

CDR3 protein: CASSLIQGAVTEAFF. The DNA reads as follows: TGTGCCAGCAGCTTGATACAGGGGGCGGTGACTGAAGCTTTCTTT. The chain joins TRBV5-5 to TRBJ1-1; 9 central nucleotides agree with TRBD1. The germline V gene (reference sequence) gives CDR1 as SGHKS and CDR2 as YYEKEE. For this chain, trimming is 1 base at the V end and 5 bases at the J end, and the number of junction bases without a gene match is 6. The CDR3 measures 15 amino acids from cysteine to phenylalanine. Of all the DNA, just the CDR3 is kept, 45 bases in frame from base 1.